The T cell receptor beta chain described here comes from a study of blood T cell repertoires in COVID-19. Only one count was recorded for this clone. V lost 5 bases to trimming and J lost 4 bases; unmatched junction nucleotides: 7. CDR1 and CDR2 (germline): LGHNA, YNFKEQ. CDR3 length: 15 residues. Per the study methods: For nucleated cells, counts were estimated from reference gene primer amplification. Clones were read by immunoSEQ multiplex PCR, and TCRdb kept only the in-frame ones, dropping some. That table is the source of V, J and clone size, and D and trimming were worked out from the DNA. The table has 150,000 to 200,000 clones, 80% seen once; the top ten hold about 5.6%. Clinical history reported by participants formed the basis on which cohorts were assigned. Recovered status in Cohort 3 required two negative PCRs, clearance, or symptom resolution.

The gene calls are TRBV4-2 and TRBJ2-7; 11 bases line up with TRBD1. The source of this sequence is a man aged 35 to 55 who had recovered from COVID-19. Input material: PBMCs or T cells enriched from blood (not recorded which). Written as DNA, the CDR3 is TGTGCCAGCAGCACCCGGACAGGGGGCGCGTACGAGCAGTACTTC. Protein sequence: CASSTRTGGAYEQYF.